The rows below give T cell receptor beta chains drawn from one sample of a study of CD8+ T cells in alopecia areata. Repertoires were generated with immunoSEQ multiplex PCR, while TCRdb's copy carries only in-frame clones and drops some. The table has some 80,000 clones, about 71% seen once; the top ten hold less than 25%. Sequenced here: CD8+ T cells sorted from blood, sampled at week 24, from a patient treated with tofacitinib. These receptors were collected from a human donor with alopecia areata. CDR3s include the opening cysteine and the closing phenylalanine or tryptophan. The D gene is left open where the match is weak. Size is omitted from some rows. Given values are once, few, many or a class for expanded clones.

clone size: .; J gene: TRBJ1-2; D gene: TRBD1; V gene: TRBV27; CDR3 protein: CASSPGTGGNYGYTF; CDR3 DNA: TGTGCCAGCAGTCCGGGGACAGGGGGAAACTATGGCTACACCTTC
clone size: .; J gene: TRBJ1-2; D gene: TRBD1; V gene: TRBV7-9; CDR3 protein: CASSFTTGDHYGYTF; CDR3 DNA: TGTGCCAGCAGCTTTACGACAGGGGATCACTATGGCTACACCTTC
clone size: .; J gene: TRBJ2-7; D gene: TRBD1; V gene: TRBV7-9; CDR3 protein: CASSLADRAYEQYF; CDR3 DNA: TGTGCCAGCAGCTTAGCCGACAGGGCCTACGAGCAGTACTTC
clone size: .; J gene: TRBJ2-7; D gene: .; V gene: TRBV4-1; CDR3 protein: CASSQGGEAYEQYF; CDR3 DNA: TGCGCCAGCAGCCAAGGCGGCGAGGCCTACGAGCAGTACTTC
clone size: .; J gene: TRBJ1-1; D gene: .; V gene: TRBV7-9; CDR3 protein: CASGPHGTEAFF; CDR3 DNA: TGTGCCAGCGGGCCTCACGGCACTGAAGCTTTCTTT
clone size: .; J gene: TRBJ2-5; D gene: .; V gene: TRBV29-1; CDR3 protein: CSSETAQETQYF; CDR3 DNA: TGCAGCTCCGAGACAGCCCAAGAGACCCAGTACTTC
clone size: .; J gene: TRBJ2-3; D gene: .; V gene: TRBV5-6; CDR3 protein: CASSLWGDSLTATDTQYF; CDR3 DNA: TGTGCCAGCAGCTTGTGGGGCGACTCACTCACCGCCACAGATACGCAGTATTTT
clone size: few; J gene: TRBJ2-1; D gene: TRBD2; V gene: TRBV4-3; CDR3 protein: CASSQDTTSGRSNEQFF; CDR3 DNA: TGCGCCAGCAGCCAAGACACGACTAGCGGGAGAAGCAATGAGCAGTTCTTC
clone size: .; J gene: TRBJ2-6; D gene: .; V gene: TRBV9; CDR3 protein: CASSPTPGSGANVLTF; CDR3 DNA: TGTGCCAGCAGCCCAACCCCGGGGTCTGGGGCCAACGTCCTGACTTTC
clone size: .; J gene: TRBJ2-1; D gene: TRBD2; V gene: TRBV4-3; CDR3 protein: CASSFTSGGAGNEQFF; CDR3 DNA: TGCGCCAGCAGCTTCACTAGCGGGGGGGCCGGTAATGAGCAGTTCTTC
clone size: .; J gene: TRBJ2-2; D gene: .; V gene: TRBV6-5; CDR3 protein: CASSSRDTGELFF; CDR3 DNA: TGTGCCAGCAGTTCCCGGGACACCGGGGAGCTGTTTTTT